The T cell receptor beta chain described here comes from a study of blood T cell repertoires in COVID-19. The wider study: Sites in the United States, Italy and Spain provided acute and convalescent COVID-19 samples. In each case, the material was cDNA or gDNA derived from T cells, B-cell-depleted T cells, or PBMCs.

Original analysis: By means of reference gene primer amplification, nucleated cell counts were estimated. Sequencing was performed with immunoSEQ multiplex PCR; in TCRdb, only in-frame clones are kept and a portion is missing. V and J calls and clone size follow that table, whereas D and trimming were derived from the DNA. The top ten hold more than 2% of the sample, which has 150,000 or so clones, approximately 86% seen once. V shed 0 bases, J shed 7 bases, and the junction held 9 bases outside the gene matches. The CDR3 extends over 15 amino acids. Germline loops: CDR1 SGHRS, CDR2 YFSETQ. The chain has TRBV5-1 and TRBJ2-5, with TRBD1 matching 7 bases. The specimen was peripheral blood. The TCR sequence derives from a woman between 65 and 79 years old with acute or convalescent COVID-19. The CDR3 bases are TGCGCCAGCAGCTTGGGACAGGGCTTGACGGGGACCCAGTACTTC. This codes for CASSLGQGLTGTQYF.